This T cell receptor (beta chain) was recovered during a study of blood T cell repertoires in COVID-19. Study background: Sites in the United States, Italy and Spain provided acute and convalescent COVID-19 samples.

Clones were read by immunoSEQ multiplex PCR, and TCRdb kept only the in-frame ones, dropping some. The sample contains about 60,000 clones, almost 90% of which appear only once. Germline V CDR1 and CDR2: MNHEY, SMNVEV (reference sequence). The V end was cut by 2 bases, the J end by 3 bases, with 8 bases between. The CDR3 runs to 14 residues. Sequencing was carried out using peripheral blood. The clonotype comes from a man aged 60-69 years with acute or convalescent COVID-19. The V and J genes are TRBV27 and TRBJ1-5; no firm D call. This chain's CDR3 is CASSLGRVNQPQHF. For the CDR3, the DNA is TGTGCCAGCAGTTTAGGTCGAGTCAATCAGCCCCAGCATTTT.